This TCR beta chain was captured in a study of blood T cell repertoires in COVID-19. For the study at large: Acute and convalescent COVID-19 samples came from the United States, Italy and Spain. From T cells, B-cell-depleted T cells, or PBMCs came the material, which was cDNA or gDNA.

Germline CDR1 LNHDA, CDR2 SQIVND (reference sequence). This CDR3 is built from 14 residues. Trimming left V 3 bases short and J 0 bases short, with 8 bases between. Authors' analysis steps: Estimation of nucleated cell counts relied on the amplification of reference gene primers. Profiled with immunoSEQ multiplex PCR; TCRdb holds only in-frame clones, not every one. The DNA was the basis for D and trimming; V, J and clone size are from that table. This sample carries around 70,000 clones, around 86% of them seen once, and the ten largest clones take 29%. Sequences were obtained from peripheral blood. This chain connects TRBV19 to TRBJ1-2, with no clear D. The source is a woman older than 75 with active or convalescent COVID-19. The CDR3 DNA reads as TGTGCCAGTAGTATCACGGGAGCTAACTATGGCTACACCTTC. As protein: CASSITGANYGYTF.